The 22 T cell receptor beta chains given below trace back to one sample, sequenced in a study of sequential checkpoint blockade in melanoma. The sample's treatment: randomized to nivolumab then ipilimumab (arm A) or the reverse (arm B). The assay was immunoSEQ multiplex PCR, and TCRdb's table has in-frame clones only and misses some. The data contain about 6,100 clones, about half of them singletons. Sequenced here: CD8+ T cells sorted from blood (inferred from file names), sampled from a patient given nivolumab and ipilimumab in sequence. The receptors here all came from a human patient with melanoma. Some clones in this sample may be carry-over from other donors' samples.

This chain joins TRBV4-1 and TRBJ1-4, with TRBD1 as a possible D gene (5 bases). Trimming took 0 bases from V and 8 from J, leaving 10 bases between them. Per the germline V gene, CDR1 is MGHRA and CDR2 is YSYEKL. The CDR3 has 14 residues. CDR3 residues: CASSQEGYREKLFF. The CDR3 coding sequence is TGCGCCAGCAGCCAAGAAGGGTACAGGGAAAAACTGTTTTTT.

The V gene is TRBV7-3, the J gene TRBJ2-3; a possible D gene is TRBD2 (5 bases). This CDR3 is built from 14 residues. Germline V CDR1 and CDR2: SGHTA, FQGTGA. The germline V and J ends were trimmed by 8 bases and 2 bases, with 14 bases remaining between them. The chain's CDR3 is CASSSGIYTDTQYF. For the CDR3, the DNA is TGTGCCAGCTCCTCGGGGATCTACACAGATACGCAGTATTTT.

This clone showed up just a few times. V and J are TRBV5-1 and TRBJ1-3; the match to TRBD1 covers 8 bases. Trimming at V came to 3 bases and at J to 2 bases, leaving 13 bases not matched to a gene. CDR1 is SGHRS and CDR2 is YFSETQ in the germline V gene. This CDR3 is 18 amino acids long. The chain's CDR3 is CASSSGYLGTGPGNTIYF. The CDR3 nucleotides read TGCGCCAGCAGCTCCGGCTACCTGGGGACAGGACCTGGAAACACCATATATTTT.

The chain combines TRBV5-1 with TRBJ2-7, with TRBD2 matching 7 bases. The CDR3 totals 18 residues. Germline lookup yields CDR1 SGHRS and CDR2 YFSETQ. J lost 0 bases, V lost 4 bases, and 16 bases had no gene match. The CDR3 loop is CASSILPLLGEGSYEQYF. CDR3 DNA sequence: TGCGCCAGCAGCATCTTACCCTTACTAGGGGAGGGCTCCTACGAGCAGTACTTC.

The chain joins TRBV5-8 to TRBJ1-5; D not resolved. With 2 bases removed from V and 7 bases from J, the gap between germline ends came to 16 bases. The CDR3 has 15 residues. Germline V gene sequence: CDR1 SGHTS, CDR2 YDEGEE. CDR3 DNA sequence: TGTGCCAGCAGCTTAGCTACCGAGCGAGGGCAGCCCCAGCATTTT. Its protein product is CASSLATERGQPQHF.

This clone has a count of ten or more. The chain carries TRBV27 and TRBJ1-2; a possible D gene is TRBD1 (5 bases). V was shortened by 4 bases and J by 4 bases, with 10 bases between the two germline ends. Germline CDR1 and CDR2: MNHEY and SMNVEV (reference sequence). The CDR3 has 13 amino acids. The CDR3 here is CASSSGGLYGYTF. In DNA form, the CDR3 reads TGTGCCAGCAGTTCGGGGGGTCTCTATGGCTACACCTTC.

This clone has just a few counts. The V and J genes are TRBV4-3 and TRBJ1-4; 7 bases are a match to TRBD1. CDR3 length: 15 amino acids. Germline V gene sequence: CDR1 LGHNA, CDR2 YSLEER. Germline trimming cut 3 bases from V and 5 bases from J; bases unmatched to any gene: 6. The DNA for the CDR3 is TGCGCCAGCAGCCAGTCGGGACAGTCGAATGAAAAACTGTTTTTT. It codes for CASSQSGQSNEKLFF.

The chain links TRBV9 to TRBJ1-2; no reliable D call. The CDR3 is made up of 12 amino acids. Germline V gene lookup returns CDR1 SGDLS and CDR2 YYNGEE. Trimming took off 0 bases at V and 3 bases at J, with 3 bases between the two ends. The CDR3 DNA reads as TGTGCCAGCAGCGTAGGAGACTATGGCTACACCTTC. It encodes CASSVGDYGYTF.

V gene TRBV7-9 combines with J gene TRBJ2-1; 9 bases match TRBD1. After removal of 6 bases from V and 7 bases from J, the junction contained 10 bases not matched to a gene. Germline loops: CDR1 SEHNR, CDR2 FQNEAQ (reference sequence). CDR3 length equals 15 residues. The CDR3 loop is CASRSGTGKENEQFF. DNA of the CDR3: TGTGCCAGCAGATCCGGGACAGGGAAGGAGAATGAGCAGTTCTTC.

The rearrangement joins TRBV7-9 to TRBJ2-7, with 10 bases fitting TRBD2. The germline V gene has CDR1 SEHNR and CDR2 FQNEAQ (reference sequence). CDR3 length equals 14 residues. The V segment lost 8 bases and the J segment 4 bases; nucleotides outside the gene matches: 8. CDR3 nucleotides: TGTGCCAGCGGCCCTAGCGGGGGACCTTACGAGCAGTACTTC. Translating it yields CASGPSGGPYEQYF.

This clone was detected only a few times. V usage is TRBV7-9 and J usage is TRBJ1-1; D is ambiguous. This CDR3 is 12 amino acids long. Germline V gives CDR1 SEHNR, CDR2 FQNEAQ (reference sequence). V was trimmed by 8 bases and J by 3 bases, leaving 10 bases between them. The DNA of the CDR3 is TGTGCCAGCGCGGAAGCGGACACTGAAGCTTTCTTT. It yields the protein CASAEADTEAFF. Looking up the rest from reference TRBV7-9 and TRBJ1-1 gives the full variable domain: DTGVSQNPRHKITKRGQNVTFRCDPISEHNRLYWYRQTLGQGPEFLTYFQNEAQLEKSRLLSDRFSAERPKGSFSTLEIQRTEQGDSAMYLCASAEADTEAFFGQGTRLTVV.

This clone is hyperexpanded (1% or more). This chain links TRBV6-4 with TRBJ1-3; a weak D match, TRBD1 (6 bases). Germline CDR1 MRHNA, CDR2 SNTAGT. CDR3 size: 16 residues. V shed 2 bases and J shed 0 bases, with 11 bases lying between them. CDR3 sequence: CASSDVGDTSGNTIYF. As DNA, the CDR3 is TGTGCCAGCAGTGACGTTGGGGACACCTCTGGAAACACCATATATTTT.

The V and J genes are TRBV30 and TRBJ1-5, with D perhaps matching TRBD1 (5 bases). The CDR3 is 17 amino acids. V was shortened by 0 bases and J by 0 bases, with 15 bases between the two germline ends. CDR1 and CDR2 (germline): GTSNPN, SVGIG (reference sequence). The CDR3 loop is CAWSVPDSKFSNQPQHF. The CDR3 bases are TGTGCCTGGAGTGTACCAGACAGCAAATTTAGCAATCAGCCCCAGCATTTT.

This chain joins TRBV28 and TRBJ2-7; TRBD2 matches 13 bases. This CDR3 comprises 17 residues. Germline values: CDR1 MDHEN, CDR2 SYDVKM. The ends lost 8 bases at V and 2 bases at J; junction bases unmatched: 12. CDR3 in DNA: TGTGCCAGCTCGCCGGGACTAGCGGGAAGGCTAACCTACGAGCAGTACTTC. Translated, it gives CASSPGLAGRLTYEQYF.

Details on this clone: The junction and the germline gene differ at one end; a read error may be behind it. The chain is built from TRBV7-3 and TRBJ1-2; D is uncertain. Germline loops: CDR1 SGHTA, CDR2 FQGTGA. The length of the CDR3 is 16 residues. The DNA for the CDR3 is TGCGCCAGCAGCCAAGATAGCGGGGTTTCTAACTATGGCTACACCTTC. Translating gives CASSQDSGVSNYGYTF.

V gene TRBV11-2 combines with J gene TRBJ2-7; 10 bases are shared with TRBD1. The CDR3 totals 15 residues. The J segment lost 1 base and the V segment lost 3 bases, leaving 3 bases of the junction unmatched. The germline CDR1 and CDR2 sequences are SGHAT and FQNNGV. The CDR3 nucleotides read TGTGCCAGCAGCTTCGACAGGGGGCTGTCCTACGAGCAGTACTTC. It translates to CASSFDRGLSYEQYF. Looking up the rest from reference TRBV11-2 and TRBJ2-7 gives the full variable domain: EAGVAQSPRYKIIEKRQSVAFWCNPISGHATLYWYQQILGQGPKLLIQFQNNGVVDDSQLPKDRFSAERLKGVDSTLKIQPAKLEDSAVYLCASSFDRGLSYEQYFGPGTRLTVT.

The chain joins TRBV7-2 to TRBJ2-7; 9 nucleotides align to TRBD2. The V gene end was trimmed by 1 base and the J gene end by 1 base; junction bases not matched to a gene: 2. Per germline, CDR1 SGHTA and CDR2 FQGNSA. The CDR3 runs 15 residues. In DNA form, the CDR3 reads TGTGCCAGCAGCTTAGGACTAGCGGTTTCCTACGAGCAGTACTTC. Its protein product is CASSLGLAVSYEQYF.

The chain links TRBV5-1 to TRBJ2-7, with D maybe TRBD1 (7 bases). V was shortened by 2 bases and J by 2 bases, with 11 bases between the two germline ends. CDR1 SGHRS and CDR2 YFSETQ come from the germline V gene. CDR3 length: 14 amino acids. CDR3 nucleotide sequence: TGCGCCAGCAGCTTTGGCAGGGGGGCCTACGAGCAGTACTTC. Its protein is CASSFGRGAYEQYF.

The gene calls are TRBV5-1 and TRBJ1-1; no clear D. CDR3 length: 13 residues. The germline V gene encodes CDR1 SGHRS and CDR2 YFSETQ. Between the trimmed V and J ends, which lost 2 bases and 2 bases, there was a span of 7 bases. In DNA, the CDR3 is TGCGCCAGCAGCTTCACAGATAACACTGAAGCTTTCTTT. It specifies CASSFTDNTEAFF. The variable domain in full, with the rest retrieved from reference TRBV5-1 and TRBJ1-1, is KAGVTQTPRYLIKTRGQQVTLSCSPISGHRSVSWYQQTPGQGLQFLFEYFSETQRNKGNFPGRFSGRQFSNSRSEMNVSTLELGDSALYLCASSFTDNTEAFFGQGTRLTVV.

This clone turned up a few times. The chain uses TRBV9 and TRBJ1-3; no clear D. The CDR3 covers 15 residues. Per germline, CDR1 SGDLS and CDR2 YYNGEE. Trimming took off 0 bases at V and 0 bases at J, with 7 bases between the two ends. The CDR3 is CASSVGGSSGNTIYF. CDR3 DNA: TGTGCCAGCAGCGTAGGAGGGAGCTCTGGAAACACCATATATTTT.

This sequence joins TRBV2 and TRBJ1-2; possible D gene TRBD1, 5 bases. Trimming pared 2 bases from V and 4 bases from J, leaving 5 bases between. The CDR3 length is 12 residues. Germline V CDR1 and CDR2: SNHLY, FYNNEI. Here the CDR3 reads CASSERGYGYTF. The CDR3 DNA follows: TGTGCCAGCAGTGAAAGGGGCTATGGCTACACCTTC.

The CDR3 spells CAWSPGQGASEAFF. In DNA, the CDR3 is TGTGCCTGGAGTCCGGGACAGGGGGCCTCTGAAGCTTTCTTT. The V and J genes are TRBV30 and TRBJ1-1; 12 positions match TRBD1. This CDR3 is built from 14 residues. V trimming: 2 bases; J trimming: 6 bases; junction bases outside the gene matches: 4. The V gene's germline CDR1 is GTSNPN and CDR2 SVGIG (reference sequence). The full variable domain, with the rest looked up from reference TRBV30 and TRBJ1-1, is SQTIHQWPATLVQPVGSPLSLECTVEGTSNPNLYWYRQAAGRGLQLLFYSVGIGQISSEVPQNLSASRPQDRQFILSSKKLLLSDSGFYLCAWSPGQGASEAFFGQGTRLTVV.